A selection of T cell receptor beta chains follows, all from one sample in a study of metastatic and nonmetastatic thyroid tumors. TCRdb re-analyzed the PCR reads through MiXCR. The profile covers 20,000 or so clones, with approximately 16% appearing a single time and over 9.5% taken by the ten largest. The sample taken for sequencing was tumor tissue. The source is a female donor with papillary thyroid cancer or a benign thyroid nodule (not recorded which). Some clones in this sample may be carry-over from other donors' samples. CDR3s include the opening cysteine and the closing phenylalanine or tryptophan. The order of the fields is V gene, CDR3 protein.

v_call: TRBV6-1
cdr3_aa: CASSPGTGLEQYF

v_call: TRBV4-1
cdr3_aa: CASSQDFGGTAYEQYF

v_call: TRBV30
cdr3_aa: CAWTPDSNQPQHF

v_call: TRBV7-6
cdr3_aa: CASSLAPGWGSTEAFF

v_call: TRBV6-1
cdr3_aa: CASRPGRRRAEAFF

v_call: TRBV11-2
cdr3_aa: CASSPLRGTGELFF

v_call: TRBV7-3
cdr3_aa: CASSLGDRVFTGELFF

v_call: TRBV4-1
cdr3_aa: CASSQREIEQYF

v_call: TRBV27
cdr3_aa: CATRTLATFYEQYF

v_call: TRBV5-1
cdr3_aa: CASSLGTSGYIYNEQFF

v_call: TRBV4-1
cdr3_aa: CASSLNEGQVYYGYTF

v_call: TRBV20-1
cdr3_aa: CSARSAGTDTQYF

v_call: TRBV6-1
cdr3_aa: CASSITYQLETQYF

v_call: TRBV6-4
cdr3_aa: CASSVGGLGDTQYF

v_call: TRBV7-3
cdr3_aa: CASSLMGQGQETQYF

v_call: TRBV27
cdr3_aa: CASSARGSYEQYF

v_call: TRBV18
cdr3_aa: CASSERVNEQYF

v_call: TRBV3-1
cdr3_aa: CASIQVEPASRAGGLYNEQFF

v_call: TRBV15
cdr3_aa: CATSRAGTSGGWGQFF

v_call: TRBV2
cdr3_aa: CASRNPEPYEQYF

v_call: TRBV12-3/TRBV12-4
cdr3_aa: CASSPAGESTDTQYF

v_call: TRBV18
cdr3_aa: CASSPPAGRNEQFF

v_call: TRBV30
cdr3_aa: CAWIGDGSTIYF

v_call: TRBV12-3/TRBV12-4
cdr3_aa: CASLWGNTEAFF

v_call: TRBV2
cdr3_aa: CASCREGYEQYF

v_call: TRBV24-1
cdr3_aa: CATSDVADPKADEQYF

v_call: TRBV5-4
cdr3_aa: CASSLQGSDYEQYF

v_call: TRBV28
cdr3_aa: CASSWAGTEAFF